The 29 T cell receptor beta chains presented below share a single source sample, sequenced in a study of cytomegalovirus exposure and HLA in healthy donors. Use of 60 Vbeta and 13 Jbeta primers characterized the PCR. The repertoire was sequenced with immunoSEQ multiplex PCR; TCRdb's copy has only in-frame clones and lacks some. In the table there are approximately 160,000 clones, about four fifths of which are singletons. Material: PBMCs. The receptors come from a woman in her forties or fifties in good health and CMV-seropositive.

The CDR3 sequence is CASSTGVAGVYNEQFF. The CDR3 nucleotides read TGTGCCAGCAGCACCGGGGTAGCGGGGGTGTACAATGAGCAGTTCTTC. The chain has TRBV9 and TRBJ2-1; 9 nucleotides line up with TRBD2. The CDR3 totals 16 residues. Germline values: CDR1 SGDLS, CDR2 YYNGEE. Trimming cost V 4 bases and J 4 bases; bases outside gene matches: 9.

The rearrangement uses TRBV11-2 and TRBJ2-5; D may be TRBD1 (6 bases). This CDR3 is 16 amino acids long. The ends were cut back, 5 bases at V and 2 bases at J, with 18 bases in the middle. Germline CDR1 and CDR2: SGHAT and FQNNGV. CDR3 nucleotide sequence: TGTGCCAGCAGCCAAAGGTGGACAGCTAAACAAGAGACCCAGTACTTC. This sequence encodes CASSQRWTAKQETQYF.

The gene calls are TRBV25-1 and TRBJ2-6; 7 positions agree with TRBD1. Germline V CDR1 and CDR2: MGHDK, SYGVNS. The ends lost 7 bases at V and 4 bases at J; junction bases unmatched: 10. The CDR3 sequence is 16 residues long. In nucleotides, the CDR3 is TGTGCCAGCATTTCACAGGGGCTAGAGGGGGCCAACGTCCTGACTTTC. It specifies CASISQGLEGANVLTF.

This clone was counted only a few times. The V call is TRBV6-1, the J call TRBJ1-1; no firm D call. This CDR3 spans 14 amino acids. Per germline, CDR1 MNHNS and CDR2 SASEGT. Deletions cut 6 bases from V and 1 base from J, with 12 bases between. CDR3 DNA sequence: TGTGCCAGCAGCTCAGCACAGCCGAACACTGAAGCTTTCTTT. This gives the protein CASSSAQPNTEAFF.

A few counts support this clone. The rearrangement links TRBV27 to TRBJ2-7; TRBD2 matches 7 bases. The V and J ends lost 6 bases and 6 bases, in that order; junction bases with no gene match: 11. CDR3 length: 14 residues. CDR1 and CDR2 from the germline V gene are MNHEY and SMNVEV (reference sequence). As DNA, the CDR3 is TGTGCCAGCAGCCTCAAGCAGCGGGGTTCCGAGCAGTACTTC. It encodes CASSLKQRGSEQYF.

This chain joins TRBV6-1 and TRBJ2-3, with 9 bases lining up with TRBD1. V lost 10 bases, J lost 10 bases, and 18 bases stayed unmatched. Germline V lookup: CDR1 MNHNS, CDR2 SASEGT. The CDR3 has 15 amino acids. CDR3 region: CANQWGTRQGVAQYF. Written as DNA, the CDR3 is TGTGCCAACCAATGGGGGACGAGACAGGGGGTTGCGCAGTATTTT.

In nucleotides, the CDR3 is TGTGCCTGCTCAACAGGGTATAGTACTGAAGCTTTCTTT. Its translation: CACSTGYSTEAFF. This rearrangement joins TRBV30 to TRBJ1-1, with D possibly TRBD1 on 6 matching bases. CDR3 length: 13 amino acids. The ends were cut back, 6 bases at V and 5 bases at J, with 16 bases in the middle. Germline CDR1 GTSNPN, CDR2 SVGIG (reference sequence).

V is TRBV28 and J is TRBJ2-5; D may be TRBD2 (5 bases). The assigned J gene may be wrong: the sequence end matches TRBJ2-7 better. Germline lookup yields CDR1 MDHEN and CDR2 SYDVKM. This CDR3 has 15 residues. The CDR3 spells CASSLKERAAYEQYF. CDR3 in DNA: TGTGCCAGCAGTTTGAAAGAGAGGGCCGCCTACGAGCAGTACTTC.

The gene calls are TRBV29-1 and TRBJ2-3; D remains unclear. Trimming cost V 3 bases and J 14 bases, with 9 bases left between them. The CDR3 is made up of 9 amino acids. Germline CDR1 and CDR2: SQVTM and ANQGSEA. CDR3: CSVDPYRYF. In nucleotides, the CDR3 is TGCAGCGTTGACCCTTATAGGTATTTT.

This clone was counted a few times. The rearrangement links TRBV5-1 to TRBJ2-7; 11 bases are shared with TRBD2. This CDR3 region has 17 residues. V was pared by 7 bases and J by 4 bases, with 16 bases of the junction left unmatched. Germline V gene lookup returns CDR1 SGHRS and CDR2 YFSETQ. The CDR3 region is CASQILEGTSGRYEQYF. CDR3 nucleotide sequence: TGCGCCAGCCAGATCCTGGAAGGGACTAGCGGACGATACGAGCAGTACTTC.

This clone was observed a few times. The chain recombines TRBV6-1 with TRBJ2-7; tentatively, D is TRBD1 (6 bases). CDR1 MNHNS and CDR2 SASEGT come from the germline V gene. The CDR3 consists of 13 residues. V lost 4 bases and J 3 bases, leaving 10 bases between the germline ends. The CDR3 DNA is TGTGCCAGCAGTGGGGAGACAGGCTACGAGCAGTACTTC. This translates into CASSGETGYEQYF.

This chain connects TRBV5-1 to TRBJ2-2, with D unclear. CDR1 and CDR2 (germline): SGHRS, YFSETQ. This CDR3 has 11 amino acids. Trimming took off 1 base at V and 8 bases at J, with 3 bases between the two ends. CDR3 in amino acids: CASSLSGELFF. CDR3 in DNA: TGCGCCAGCAGCTTGTCGGGGGAGCTGTTTTTT.

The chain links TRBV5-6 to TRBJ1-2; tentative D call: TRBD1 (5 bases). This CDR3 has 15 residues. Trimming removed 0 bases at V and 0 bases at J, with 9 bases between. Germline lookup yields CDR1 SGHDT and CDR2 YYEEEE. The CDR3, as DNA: TGTGCCAGCAGCTTGGTGCAAGGGGCTAACTATGGCTACACCTTC. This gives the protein CASSLVQGANYGYTF.

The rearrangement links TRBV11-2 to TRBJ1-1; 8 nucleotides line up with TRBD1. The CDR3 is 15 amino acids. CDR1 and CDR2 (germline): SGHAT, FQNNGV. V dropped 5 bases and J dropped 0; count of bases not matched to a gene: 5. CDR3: CASSRTGIMNTEAFF. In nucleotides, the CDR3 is TGTGCCAGCAGCCGGACAGGGATAATGAACACTGAAGCTTTCTTT.

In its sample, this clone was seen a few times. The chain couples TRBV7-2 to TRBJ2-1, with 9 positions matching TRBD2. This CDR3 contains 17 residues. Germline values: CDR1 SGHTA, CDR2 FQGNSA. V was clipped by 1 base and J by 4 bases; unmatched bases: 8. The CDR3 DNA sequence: TGTGCCAGCAGCTTAGGAGGTAGCGGGGGACCATACAATGAGCAGTTCTTC. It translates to CASSLGGSGGPYNEQFF.

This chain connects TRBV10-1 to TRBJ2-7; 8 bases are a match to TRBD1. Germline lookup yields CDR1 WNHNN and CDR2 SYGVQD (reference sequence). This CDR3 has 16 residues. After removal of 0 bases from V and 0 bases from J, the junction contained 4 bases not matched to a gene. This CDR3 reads CASSESRQGPSYEQYF. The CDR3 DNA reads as TGCGCCAGCAGTGAGTCAAGACAGGGGCCCTCCTACGAGCAGTACTTC.

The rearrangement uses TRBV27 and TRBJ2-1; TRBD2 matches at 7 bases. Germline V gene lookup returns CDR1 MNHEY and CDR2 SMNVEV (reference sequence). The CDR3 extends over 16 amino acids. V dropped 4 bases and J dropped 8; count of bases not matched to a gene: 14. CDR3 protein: CASSSPRGSFTDEQFF. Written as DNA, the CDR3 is TGTGCCAGCAGTTCCCCTCGCGGGAGTTTCACCGATGAGCAGTTCTTC.

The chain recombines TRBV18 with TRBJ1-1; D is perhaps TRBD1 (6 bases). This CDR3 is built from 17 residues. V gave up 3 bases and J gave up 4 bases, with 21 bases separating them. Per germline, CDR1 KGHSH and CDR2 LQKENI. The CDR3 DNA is TGTGCCAGCTCACCTATTGTACTTCAGGGGTCTGGCACTGAAGCTTTCTTT. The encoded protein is CASSPIVLQGSGTEAFF.

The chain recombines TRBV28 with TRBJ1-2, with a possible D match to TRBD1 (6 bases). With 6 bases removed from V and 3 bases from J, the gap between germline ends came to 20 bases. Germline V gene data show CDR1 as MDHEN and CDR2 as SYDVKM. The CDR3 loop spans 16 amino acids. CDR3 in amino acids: CASSIQGRLADYGYTF. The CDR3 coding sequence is TGTGCCAGCAGCATCCAGGGGCGTTTAGCAGACTATGGCTACACCTTC.

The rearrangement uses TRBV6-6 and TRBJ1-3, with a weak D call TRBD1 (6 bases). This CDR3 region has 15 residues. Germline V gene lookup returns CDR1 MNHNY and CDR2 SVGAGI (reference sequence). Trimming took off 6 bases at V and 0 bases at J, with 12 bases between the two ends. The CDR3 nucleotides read TGTGCCAGCAGCCCTAGGGGGTCCTCTGGAAACACCATATATTTT. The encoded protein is CASSPRGSSGNTIYF.

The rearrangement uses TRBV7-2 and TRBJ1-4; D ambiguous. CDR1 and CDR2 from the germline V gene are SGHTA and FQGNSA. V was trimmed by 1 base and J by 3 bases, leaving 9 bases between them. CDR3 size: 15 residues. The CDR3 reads CASSLVGGANEKLFF. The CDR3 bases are TGTGCCAGCAGCTTAGTCGGCGGCGCTAATGAAAAACTGTTTTTT. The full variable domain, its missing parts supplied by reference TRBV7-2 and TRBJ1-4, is GAGVSQSPSNKVTEKGKDVELRCDPISGHTALYWYRQSLGQGLEFLIYFQGNSAPDKSGLPSDRFSAERTGGSVSTLTIQRTQQEDSAVYLCASSLVGGANEKLFFGSGTQLSVL.

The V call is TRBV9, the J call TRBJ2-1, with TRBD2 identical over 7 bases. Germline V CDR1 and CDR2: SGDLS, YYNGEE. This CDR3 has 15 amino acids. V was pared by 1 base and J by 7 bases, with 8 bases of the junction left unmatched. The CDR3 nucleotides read TGTGCCAGCAGCGTAACGGCGGGAGAAGAAAATGAGCAGTTCTTC. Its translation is CASSVTAGEENEQFF.

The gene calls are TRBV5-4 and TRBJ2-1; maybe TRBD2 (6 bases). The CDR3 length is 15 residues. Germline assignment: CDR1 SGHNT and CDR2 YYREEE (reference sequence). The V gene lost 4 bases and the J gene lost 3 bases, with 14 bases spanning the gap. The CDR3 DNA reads TGTGCCAGCAGCGGGGGGAAGGGCTTCTACAATGAGCAGTTCTTC. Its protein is CASSGGKGFYNEQFF.

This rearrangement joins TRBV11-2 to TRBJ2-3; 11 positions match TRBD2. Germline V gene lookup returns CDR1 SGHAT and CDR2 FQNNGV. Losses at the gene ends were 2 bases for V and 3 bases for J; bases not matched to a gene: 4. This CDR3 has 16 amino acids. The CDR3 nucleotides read TGTGCCAGCAGCTTAATTAGCGGGAGGGGTACAGATACGCAGTATTTT. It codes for CASSLISGRGTDTQYF.

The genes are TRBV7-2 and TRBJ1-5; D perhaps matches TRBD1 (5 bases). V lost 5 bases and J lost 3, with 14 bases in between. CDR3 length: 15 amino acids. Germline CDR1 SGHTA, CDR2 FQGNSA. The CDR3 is CASSDYPGDNQPQHF. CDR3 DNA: TGTGCCAGCAGCGACTACCCGGGGGACAATCAGCCCCAGCATTTT. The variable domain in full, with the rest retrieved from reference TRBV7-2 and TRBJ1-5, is GAGVSQSPSNKVTEKGKDVELRCDPISGHTALYWYRQSLGQGLEFLIYFQGNSAPDKSGLPSDRFSAERTGGSVSTLTIQRTQQEDSAVYLCASSDYPGDNQPQHFGDGTRLSIL.

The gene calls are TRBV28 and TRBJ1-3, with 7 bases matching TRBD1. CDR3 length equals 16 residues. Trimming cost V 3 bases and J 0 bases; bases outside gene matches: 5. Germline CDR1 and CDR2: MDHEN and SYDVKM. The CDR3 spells CASSLYRGFSGNTIYF. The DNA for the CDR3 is TGTGCCAGCAGTTTGTACAGGGGCTTCTCTGGAAACACCATATATTTT.

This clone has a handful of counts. The CDR3 bases are TGTGCCAGCAGTTACTCGGGGGGAAATTCACCCCTCCACTTT. Translation gives CASSYSGGNSPLHF. J is TRBJ1-6 and V is TRBV6-5, with D possibly TRBD1 on 5 matching bases. This CDR3 is built from 14 residues. Deletions cut 0 bases from V and 7 bases from J, with 7 bases between. Germline-derived CDR1 and CDR2 are MNHEY and SVGAGI.

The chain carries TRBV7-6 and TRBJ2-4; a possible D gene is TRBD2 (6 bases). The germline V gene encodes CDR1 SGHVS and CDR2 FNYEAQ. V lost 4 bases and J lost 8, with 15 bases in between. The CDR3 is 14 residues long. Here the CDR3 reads CASSSIDGGDIQYF. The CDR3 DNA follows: TGTGCCAGCAGCTCCATCGACGGCGGGGACATTCAGTACTTC.

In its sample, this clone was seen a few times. The CDR3 nucleotides are TGTGCCAGCAGCCCCGGGACTAGTTTAGAGACCCAGTACTTC. Translating it yields CASSPGTSLETQYF. The rearrangement links TRBV6-6 to TRBJ2-5; 8 bases line up with TRBD2. CDR3 length: 14 amino acids. V lost 6 bases to trimming and J lost 4 bases; unmatched junction nucleotides: 7. Germline V gives CDR1 MNHNY, CDR2 SVGAGI (reference sequence).